The clone carrying this T cell receptor (beta chain) showed up just a few times. The record originates from a study of T cell responses to AZD1222 COVID-19 vaccine. This CDR3 is 18 amino acids long. V lost 4 bases, J lost 0 bases, and 21 bases lay in between. Per germline, CDR1 SEHNR and CDR2 FQNEAQ (reference sequence). Clones were read by immunoSEQ multiplex PCR, and TCRdb kept only the in-frame ones, dropping some. The data contain some 120,000 clones, about nine tenths of them singletons. The sequence came from an adult in good health. Sample: peripheral blood, taken on day 0 of AZD1222 vaccination. This chain uses TRBV7-9 with TRBJ1-1; possible D gene TRBD1, 6 bases. The DNA for the CDR3 is TGTGCCAGCAGCTCCAGTGTGGCTGAGACAGGCTTGAACACTGAAGCTTTCTTT. Its protein product is CASSSSVAETGLNTEAFF.